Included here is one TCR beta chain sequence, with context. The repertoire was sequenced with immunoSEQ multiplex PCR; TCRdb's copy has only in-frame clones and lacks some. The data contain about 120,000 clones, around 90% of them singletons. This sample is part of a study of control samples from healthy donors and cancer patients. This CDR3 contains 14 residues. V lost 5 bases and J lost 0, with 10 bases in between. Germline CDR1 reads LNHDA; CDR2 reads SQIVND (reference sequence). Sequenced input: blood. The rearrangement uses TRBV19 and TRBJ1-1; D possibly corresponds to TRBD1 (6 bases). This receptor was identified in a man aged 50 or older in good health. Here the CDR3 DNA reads TGTGCCAGTAGTTCGGACAGATTGAACACTGAAGCTTTCTTT. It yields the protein CASSSDRLNTEAFF.